A selection of T cell receptor beta chains follows, all from one sample in a study of T cell repertoires in cytomegalovirus infection. Via MiXCR, TCRdb re-called the reads, giving one row per CDR3 protein. The sample records about 890,000 distinct CDR3 sequences, roughly 30% being singletons. No antigens are known for them. Sequenced material: cultured CD8+ T cells from PBMCs, taken from culture after CMV antigen stimulation. The source is a human donor in good health (CMV status not recorded). Some clones in this sample may be carry-over from other donors' samples. CDR3s leave out the opening cysteine and the closing phenylalanine or tryptophan.

j_gene,v_gene,CDR3aa
TRBJ2-3,TRBV12-5,ASGLKITDTQY
TRBJ1-4,TRBV18,ASSLNLSGELF
TRBJ1-1,TRBV7-9,ASSLAVWNTEAF
TRBJ2-7,TRBV6-1,AILTGTYEQY
TRBJ2-2,TRBV11-3,ASSEAGELF
TRBJ2-4,TRBV3-1,ASGASTSTKNIQY
TRBJ2-1,TRBV6-6,ASSYSSRGPYNEQF
TRBJ2-2,TRBV7-6,ASKGSGSQTGELF
TRBJ1-2,TRBV12-3/TRBV12-4,ASTNWAHPSPGYT
TRBJ1-1,TRBV6-5,ASGWQGQAF
TRBJ2-1,TRBV12-3/TRBV12-4,ASSSFSGGIYNEQF
TRBJ2-5,TRBV7-9,AAWTGAETQY
TRBJ2-1,TRBV4-2,ASSRPSGYNEQF
TRBJ2-1,TRBV3-1,ASSFASGLSYNEQF
TRBJ1-5,TRBV6-6,ASSWTGNQPQH
TRBJ2-2,TRBV20-1,SARDPEAGYTGELF
TRBJ1-1,TRBV19,ASSITAEWTEAF
TRBJ1-5,TRBV6-2/TRBV6-3,ASSYSTQRLGNQPQH
TRBJ2-5,TRBV27,ASSLEGPPEETQY
TRBJ2-1,TRBV7-6,ASSLRESTYYYNEQF
TRBJ2-1,TRBV12-3/TRBV12-4,ASSHQTGLWSYNEQF
TRBJ1-1,TRBV3-1,ASSQEDRGRWNTEAF
TRBJ1-6,TRBV19,ASSGSRTGGHSPLH